This T cell receptor beta chain is drawn from a study of T cell responses to AZD1222 COVID-19 vaccine. Across the study: Doses given second, at about 4 or about 12 weeks, were pooled. Study-wide points: Donors were chiefly white British, with a greater number of females, and clonal diversity was perhaps underestimated. Reportedly, close to half of spike-specific TCRs are directed against unmutated variant regions. Of the AZD1222 recipients, only six or seven were seropositive at baseline.

Produced via immunoSEQ multiplex PCR; TCRdb's table is partial and in-frame only. This sample has approximately 150,000 clones, with 80% to 95% found just once. CDR3 length equals 16 residues. Germline CDR1 reads MNHEY; CDR2 reads SMNVEV (reference sequence). V was cut by 2 bases and J by 0 bases, with 12 bases left in between. Concerning this clone itself: Its antigen remains unknown.

The material sequenced was peripheral blood, taken on day 0 of AZD1222 vaccination. The chain couples TRBV27 to TRBJ2-3; D may be TRBD2 (5 bases). The origin of this receptor is an adult in good health. CDR3 sequence reads: CASSLMLAPSTDTQYF. For the CDR3, the DNA is TGTGCCAGCAGTTTAATGCTAGCACCGAGCACAGATACGCAGTATTTT.